This entry is about one T cell receptor beta chain. The antigen is not known. This entry comes from a study of shared clonotypes between healthy human individuals. As for the study in general: CD4 naive and CD4 memory each took three plates per donor, while CD8 naive took two and CD8 memory one.

Generated by immunoSEQ multiplex PCR, the TCRdb table keeps only in-frame clones and is missing some. The repertoire has about 960,000 clones, over 60% of them found once; the top ten carry over 1.3%. Study results and limitations: Unshared clonotypes carried lower generation probabilities than those common to all four donors. In general, naive subsets displayed greater estimated richness than memory subsets did.

The CDR3 consists of 16 residues. The trim removed 6 bases at V and 6 bases at J, leaving 10 bases unmatched. Germline assignment: CDR1 SNHLY and CDR2 FYNNEI. The sequence was obtained from a man aged 18 to 30 in good health. The rearrangement uses TRBV2 and TRBJ2-1; TRBD2 aligns across 11 bases. Sequenced material: memory CD4+ T cells sorted from blood. Sample subset: CD45RA-negative fraction. The CDR3 loop reads CASSYRGTSGSNEQFF. CDR3 DNA sequence: TGTGCCAGCAGCTACCGGGGGACTAGCGGATCCAATGAGCAGTTCTTC.